These T cell receptor beta chains were read from a single sample in a study of blood T cell repertoires in COVID-19. TCRdb's copy holds only in-frame clones and misses some; the assay was immunoSEQ multiplex PCR. Of 280,000 or so clones listed, about nine tenths are singletons. Sequenced: peripheral blood. The receptors originated from an older woman with acute or convalescent COVID-19. The conserved cysteine and the conserved F or W are not part of the CDR3 here. The D gene is left open where the match is weak. Clone sizes are given selectively: once, few, many, or a class where the clone is expanded.

abundance	v_gene	j_gene	d_gene	CDR3aa
NA	TRBV27	TRBJ1-5	TRBD1	ASSSDRGQPQH
NA	TRBV5-1	TRBJ2-3	NA	ASSLTSGSTDTQY
once	TRBV28	TRBJ1-5	TRBD1	ASSGLGTDSRYSNQPQH
NA	TRBV5-4	TRBJ2-6	TRBD1	ASSPPGGAGANVLT
NA	TRBV28	TRBJ2-5	TRBD1	ASSSRIRGLYETQY
once	TRBV5-1	TRBJ2-1	NA	ASSLEAARGYEQF
once	TRBV6-4	TRBJ1-6	NA	ASARSRDNSPLH
NA	TRBV19	TRBJ1-4	NA	ASSIPLGSRSEKLF
NA	TRBV7-8	TRBJ1-1	TRBD1	ASSFDRGPMNTEAF
NA	TRBV19	TRBJ2-1	TRBD2	ASSPSGTSYNEQF
once	TRBV5-1	TRBJ1-1	TRBD1	ASSLNWDRASEAF
NA	TRBV10-3	TRBJ1-1	NA	AISEPGGGPEAF
once	TRBV28	TRBJ2-7	NA	ASSLRLARTYEQY
NA	TRBV5-8	TRBJ1-1	NA	ASSFPGEAF
NA	TRBV9	TRBJ2-7	TRBD2	ASSEGTSTHEQY
NA	TRBV5-6	TRBJ1-3	TRBD1	ASSLASGQGLWGNTIY
NA	TRBV29-1	TRBJ1-3	NA	SVVIRDSGNTIY
NA	TRBV5-6	TRBJ1-1	NA	ASSRWALNTEAF
NA	TRBV7-3	TRBJ2-3	NA	ASSLAGESTDTQY
NA	TRBV6-4	TRBJ2-3	TRBD1	ASSEWTGAADTQY
NA	TRBV7-8	TRBJ1-1	TRBD1	ASRRAGGSGTEAF
NA	TRBV27	TRBJ2-1	NA	ASRAAGAGTLYNEQF
once	TRBV29-1	TRBJ2-2	TRBD1	SVTATGTENTGELF
NA	TRBV3-1/TRBV3-2	TRBJ1-2	NA	ASSPRGEGGYGYT
once	TRBV7-9	TRBJ2-7	NA	ASSLVSGSGRYEQY
few	TRBV27	TRBJ2-3	TRBD1	ASSLGWQGAIDTQY
NA	TRBV5-6	TRBJ1-5	NA	ASSLSEGGAQH
NA	TRBV11-3	TRBJ2-1	TRBD2	ASSLGLYNEQF
NA	TRBV7-9	TRBJ1-2	NA	ASSSQEGLGGYT
NA	TRBV15	TRBJ2-5	TRBD2	ATSSRRGENQETQY
once	TRBV4-1	TRBJ2-1	NA	ASSQDHQGHIGQF
NA	TRBV6-2/TRBV6-3	TRBJ2-1	TRBD1	ASSYPKQGAQGNEQF
NA	TRBV4-2	TRBJ2-5	TRBD1	ASSQGQGGWETQY
NA	TRBV28	TRBJ1-5	TRBD1	ASLQGQGAGQPQH
NA	TRBV28	TRBJ1-2	TRBD1	ASSSPDRTGRAGYT
NA	TRBV2	TRBJ2-1	TRBD2	ASSEAASGGADEQF
NA	TRBV24-1	TRBJ2-3	NA	ATSAGYGTDTQY
NA	TRBV3-1/TRBV3-2	TRBJ1-5	NA	ASSQGQGSNQPQH
NA	TRBV29-1	TRBJ1-1	NA	SVAPTGPTEAF
NA	TRBV28	TRBJ2-1	TRBD1	ASRGQGGNEQF